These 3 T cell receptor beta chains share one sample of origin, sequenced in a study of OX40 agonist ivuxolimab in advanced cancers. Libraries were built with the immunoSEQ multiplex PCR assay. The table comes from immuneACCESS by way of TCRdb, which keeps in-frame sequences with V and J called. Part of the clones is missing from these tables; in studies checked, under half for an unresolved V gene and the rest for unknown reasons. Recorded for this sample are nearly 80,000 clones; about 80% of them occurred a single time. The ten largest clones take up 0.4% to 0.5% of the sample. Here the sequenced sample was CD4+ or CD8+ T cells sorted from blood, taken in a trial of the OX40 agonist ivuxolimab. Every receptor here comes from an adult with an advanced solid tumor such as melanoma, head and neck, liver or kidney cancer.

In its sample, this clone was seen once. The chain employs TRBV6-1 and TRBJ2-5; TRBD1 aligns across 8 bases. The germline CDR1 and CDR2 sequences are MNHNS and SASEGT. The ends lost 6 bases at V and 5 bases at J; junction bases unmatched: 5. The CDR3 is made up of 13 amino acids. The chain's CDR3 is CASRSRGLETQYF. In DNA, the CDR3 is TGTGCCAGCAGATCCAGGGGGCTGGAGACCCAGTACTTC.

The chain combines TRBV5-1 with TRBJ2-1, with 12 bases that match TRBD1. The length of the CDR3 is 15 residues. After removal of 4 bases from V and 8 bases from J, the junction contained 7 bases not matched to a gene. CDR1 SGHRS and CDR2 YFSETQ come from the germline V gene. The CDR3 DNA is TGCGCCAGCAGCACGGGGACAGGGGGCGGACATGAGCAGTTCTTC. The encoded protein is CASSTGTGGGHEQFF.

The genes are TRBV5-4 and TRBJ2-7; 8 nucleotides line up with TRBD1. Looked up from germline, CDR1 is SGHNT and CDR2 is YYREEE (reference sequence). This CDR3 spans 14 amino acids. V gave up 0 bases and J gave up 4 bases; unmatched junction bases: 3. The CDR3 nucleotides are TGTGCCAGCAGCTTGGGGGGACAGGCATACGAGCAGTACTTC. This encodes CASSLGGQAYEQYF.